These T cell receptor beta chains were read from a single sample in a study of blood T cell repertoires in COVID-19. The assay was immunoSEQ multiplex PCR, and TCRdb's table has in-frame clones only and misses some. Here the sample spans 300,000 or so clones, more than 70% being singletons. The sequenced sample consisted of peripheral blood. The receptors stem from a woman in her 30s who had recovered from COVID-19. Each CDR3 is given with its conserved first and last residue. The D gene is left open where the match is weak. Some rows mark clone size as missing; the rest say once, few, many or name a class of expanded clone.

abundance,v_gene,j_gene,d_gene,CDR3nt,CDR3aa
NA,TRBV24-1,TRBJ2-3,NA,TGTGCCACCAGTGGCCAGGGGATCACAGATACGCAGTATTTT,CATSGQGITDTQYF
NA,TRBV2,TRBJ2-5,NA,TGTGCCACCCAAGGGGATAGGCGAGAGACCCAGTACTTC,CATQGDRRETQYF
NA,TRBV2,TRBJ1-5,TRBD1,TGTGCCAGCATTCAGGACAGGGGTCAGCCCCAGCATTTT,CASIQDRGQPQHF
NA,TRBV2,TRBJ1-5,TRBD1,TGTGCCAGCAGTGACACTGGGACAGTTAATCAGCCCCAGCATTTT,CASSDTGTVNQPQHF
NA,TRBV18,TRBJ1-1,TRBD1,TGTGCCAGCTCACGCGTAACTACAGGGGTCGACACTGAAGCTTTCTTT,CASSRVTTGVDTEAFF
NA,TRBV5-6,TRBJ1-2,TRBD1,TGTGCCAGCAGCTGGACAGGGACCGTCTATGGCTACACCTTC,CASSWTGTVYGYTF
NA,TRBV6-1,TRBJ1-1,TRBD1,TGTGCCAGCAGTGAAAACAGGGGGGGTGAAGCTTTCTTT,CASSENRGGEAFF
NA,TRBV4-3,TRBJ1-2,TRBD1,TGCGCCAGCATTCCGGGACAGGGGCCCTATGCGCTATATGGCTACACCTTC,CASIPGQGPYALYGYTF
NA,TRBV5-6,TRBJ1-1,NA,TGTGCCAGCAGCTTGGGATCCGGGAACCCTGAAGCTTTCTTT,CASSLGSGNPEAFF
once,TRBV10-3,TRBJ2-7,TRBD2,TGTGCCATCAGTGCAGACGGGGGGGCGTACGAGCAGTACTTC,CAISADGGAYEQYF
NA,TRBV10-3,TRBJ1-2,TRBD1,TGTGCCATCAGACCCGGGACAGGGGCCAACTATGGCTACACCTTC,CAIRPGTGANYGYTF
NA,TRBV7-2,TRBJ1-5,NA,TGTGCCAGCAGCTGGGAGATTAATCAGCCCCAGCATTTT,CASSWEINQPQHF
NA,TRBV18,TRBJ1-5,NA,TGTGCCAGCTCACAGACAGGTGGTTATAGCAATCAGCCCCAGCATTTT,CASSQTGGYSNQPQHF
NA,TRBV5-8,TRBJ1-4,TRBD1,TGTGCCAGCAGCTCAGACAGGGGGGGTAATGAAAAACTGTTTTTT,CASSSDRGGNEKLFF
NA,TRBV9,TRBJ2-1,NA,TGTGCCAGCAGCCCCGGACAGAGCTCCTACAATGAGCAGTTCTTC,CASSPGQSSYNEQFF
NA,TRBV7-3,TRBJ2-2,TRBD1,TGTGCCAGCAGCATCCATCAGGGGGCCGGGGAGCTGTTTTTT,CASSIHQGAGELFF
NA,TRBV28,TRBJ1-1,NA,TGTGCCAGCAGTTTCGAGGAGGGGTGGATGAACACTGAAGCTTTCTTT,CASSFEEGWMNTEAFF
NA,TRBV5-4,TRBJ2-2,NA,TGTGCCAGCAGCGCCCCCAATCGAGAAGCCAACACCGGGGAGCTGTTTTTT,CASSAPNREANTGELFF
NA,TRBV4-3,TRBJ2-5,TRBD2,TGCGCCAGCAGCCAAGAGGCGGGAGCTAGCGGGGGGCCGGAGACCCAGTACTTC,CASSQEAGASGGPETQYF
few,TRBV28,TRBJ1-1,NA,TGTGCCAGCAGTTTATTGGGGCTTCTGAACACTGAAGCTTTCTTT,CASSLLGLLNTEAFF
NA,TRBV18,TRBJ1-2,TRBD1,TGTGCCAGCTCACCACCAGGGGACAGGGGAATCTATGGCTACACCTTC,CASSPPGDRGIYGYTF
NA,TRBV27,TRBJ1-3,NA,TGTGCCAGGACAGGCTCTGGAAACACCATATATTTT,CARTGSGNTIYF
NA,TRBV20-1,TRBJ2-3,TRBD2,TGCAGTGCTAGTAACGGTCTAGCGGGGGTCCAGGCAGATACGCAGTATTTT,CSASNGLAGVQADTQYF
NA,TRBV13,TRBJ1-6,TRBD1,TGTGCCAGCAGCCGGAGGACAGGGCGGGGTTCACCCCTCCACTTT,CASSRRTGRGSPLHF
NA,TRBV5-6,TRBJ2-7,NA,TGTGCCAGCAGCTTGGGGTGGAATCCCTCGCGGGAGCAGTACTTC,CASSLGWNPSREQYF
NA,TRBV3-1/TRBV3-2,TRBJ2-7,TRBD1,TGTGCCAGCAGCCTAACGGACAGGGCAACCTACGAGCAGTACTTC,CASSLTDRATYEQYF
NA,TRBV2,TRBJ1-5,NA,TGTGCCAGCAGTTATCGACTGAATAGCAATCAGCCCCAGCATTTT,CASSYRLNSNQPQHF
NA,TRBV19,TRBJ1-1,TRBD1,TGTGCCAGTAGTATTTTCCCAGGGGGCCACACTGAAGCTTTCTTT,CASSIFPGGHTEAFF
NA,TRBV24-1,TRBJ2-5,NA,TGTGCCACCAGTGATTTAGGAGCGGGCCAAGAGACCCAGTACTTC,CATSDLGAGQETQYF
many,TRBV28,TRBJ2-3,TRBD1,TGTGCCAGCAGTTCCCCCGGGACAGGGGGCGCAGATACGCAGTATTTT,CASSSPGTGGADTQYF
NA,TRBV5-5,TRBJ2-7,NA,TGTGCCAGCAGCCCCGAGGGGCAGGGGACCTCCTACGAGCAGTACTTC,CASSPEGQGTSYEQYF